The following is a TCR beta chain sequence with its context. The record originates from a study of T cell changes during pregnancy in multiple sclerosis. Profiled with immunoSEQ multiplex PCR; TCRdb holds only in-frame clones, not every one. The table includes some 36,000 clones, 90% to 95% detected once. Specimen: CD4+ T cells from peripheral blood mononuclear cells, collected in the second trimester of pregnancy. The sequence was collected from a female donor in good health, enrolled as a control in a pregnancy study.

As DNA, the CDR3 is TGTGCCAGCAGCGCACCGCTAGCGGGGGCGGGGACCGGGGAGCTGTTTTTT. Translation: CASSAPLAGAGTGELFF. The chain has TRBV9 and TRBJ2-2; 10 bases align to TRBD2. With 3 bases clipped from V and 5 bases from J, the junction kept 10 bases outside the gene matches. This CDR3 region has 17 residues. Germline CDR1 SGDLS, CDR2 YYNGEE. Together with reference TRBV9 and TRBJ2-2, the CDR3 gives the full variable domain: DSGVTQTPKHLITATGQRVTLRCSPRSGDLSVYWYQQSLDQGLQFLIQYYNGEERAKGNILERFSAQQFPDLHSELNLSSLELGDSALYFCASSAPLAGAGTGELFFGEGSRLTVL.